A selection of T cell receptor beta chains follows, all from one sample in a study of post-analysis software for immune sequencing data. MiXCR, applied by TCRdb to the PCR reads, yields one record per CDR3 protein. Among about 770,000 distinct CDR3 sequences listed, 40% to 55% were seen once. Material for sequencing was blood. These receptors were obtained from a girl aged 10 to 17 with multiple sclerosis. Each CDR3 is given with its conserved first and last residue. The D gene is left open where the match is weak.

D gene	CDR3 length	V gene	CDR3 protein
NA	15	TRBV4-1	CASSQDLLGDYGYTF
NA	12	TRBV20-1	CRSRTLYNEQFF
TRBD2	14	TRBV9	CASSESGSIHEQYF
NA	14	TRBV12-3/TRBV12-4	CASGRDANSYGYTF
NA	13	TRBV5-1	CASQREEGSPLHF
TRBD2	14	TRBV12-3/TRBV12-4	CASSAARRGDEQYF
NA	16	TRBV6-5	CASSQLGAATNEKLFF
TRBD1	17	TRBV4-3	CASSQDLGDRGSNEQFF
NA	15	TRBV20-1	CSARGGGGLTQPQHF
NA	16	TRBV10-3	CAISESTGSLTDTQYF
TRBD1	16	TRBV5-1	CASSSTTGASTDTQYF
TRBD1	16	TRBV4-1	CASSQDRAGGSETQYF
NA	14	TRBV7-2	CASSFSVAGNEQFF
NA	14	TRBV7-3	CASSHGYASRTQYF
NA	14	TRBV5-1	CASSSVAGANVLTF
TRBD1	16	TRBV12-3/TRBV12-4	CASSPTRGQGLYEQYF